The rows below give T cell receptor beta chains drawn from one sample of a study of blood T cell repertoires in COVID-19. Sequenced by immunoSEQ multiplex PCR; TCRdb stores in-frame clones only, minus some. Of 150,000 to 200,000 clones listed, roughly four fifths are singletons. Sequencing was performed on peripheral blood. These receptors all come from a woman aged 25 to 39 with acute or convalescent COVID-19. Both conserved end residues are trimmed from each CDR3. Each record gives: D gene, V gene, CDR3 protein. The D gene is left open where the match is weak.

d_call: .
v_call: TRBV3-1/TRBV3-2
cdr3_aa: ASSPTRLVSGLSTDTQY

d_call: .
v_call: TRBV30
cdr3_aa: AYRQDANEKLF

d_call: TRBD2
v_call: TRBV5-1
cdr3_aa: ASSLLLAGGPRRY

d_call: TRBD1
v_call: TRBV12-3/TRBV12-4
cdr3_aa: ASRTGEELF

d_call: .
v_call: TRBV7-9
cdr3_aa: ASSLLRGKGEQY

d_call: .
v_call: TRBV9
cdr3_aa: ASSVLGEITDTQY

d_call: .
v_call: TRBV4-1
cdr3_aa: ASEGADTQY

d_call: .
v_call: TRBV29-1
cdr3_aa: SVAVIPPNTEAF

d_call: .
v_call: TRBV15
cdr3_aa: ATSKVGVSSYEQY

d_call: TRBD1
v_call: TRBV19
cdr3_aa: ASRTGVVSPLH

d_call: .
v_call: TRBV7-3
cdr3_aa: ASSPGSTDTQY

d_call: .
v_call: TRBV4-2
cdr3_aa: ASSQALEGGRTQY

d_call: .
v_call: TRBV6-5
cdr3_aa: ASSYISGFETQY

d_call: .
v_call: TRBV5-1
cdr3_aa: ASSLGGNSNQPQH

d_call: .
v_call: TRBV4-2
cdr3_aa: ASSQVGKGTLDNEQF

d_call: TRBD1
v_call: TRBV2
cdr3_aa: ASIPPDRVEGYT

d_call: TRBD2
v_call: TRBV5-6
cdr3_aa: ASSSVAGGLPDTQY

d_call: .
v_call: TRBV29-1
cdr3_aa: SCGVLWNTEAF